This TCR beta chain was found in a study of blood T cell repertoires in COVID-19 (dated by TCRdb to 2018 to 2020). For the wider study: Samples covering the acute and convalescent phases of COVID-19 were provided by collaborators in the United States, Italy and Spain. The material from the prospective study consisted of cDNA or gDNA derived from T cells, B-cell-depleted T cells, or PBMCs. Subjects who had been exposed to COVID-19, were actively infected with it, or had recovered from it provided the deeply sampled blood TCRbeta repertoires that made up the dataset. The repertoires were made available in a free public database intended to serve as a resource for research on the immune response to SARS-CoV-2. The samples were drawn from the first 160 participants of the ongoing ImmuneRACE study and from 950 to 1,500 subjects provided by 6 global collaborators. The sample metadata nearly always contained a de-identified subject ID, COVID-19 status, age in years and sex. Where available, HLA class I and class II types were obtained from metadata supplied by the sample provider rather than from assay-based typing. Points the paper makes about the study in general: The amount of clinical and demographic metadata varied by source and participant and was provided uncurated.

Each collaborating institution followed its own protocols to collect whole blood in K2EDTA tubes. Collaborator samples were shipped for TCRbeta analysis as frozen whole blood, isolated PBMCs, or DNA extracted from either sample type. TCRbeta CDR3 regions were amplified from genomic DNA using the immunoSEQ Assay, a bias-controlled multiplex PCR. On the study's bioinformatics: Nucleated cell counts per sample were estimated from amplification of reference gene primers within the assay. To quantify the absolute abundance of each unique TCRbeta CDR3 rearrangement, sequence reads were collapsed and filtered. Productive Simpson clonality was computed per sample as the square root of Simpson's diversity index over productive rearrangements. TCRdb mirrors the immuneACCESS table, restricted to in-frame sequences. Some clones are absent from its copies; in checked studies, under half trace to an unresolved V gene, and the reason for the others is unknown. D and trimming come from the DNA, and the V and J calls and clone size come from that table. The sample yields 130,000 to 150,000 clones; roughly 86% were counted once. Jointly, the top ten make up roughly a tenth of the sample.

Taken from the germline V gene (reference sequence), the CDR1 and CDR2 loops are SGHNT and YYREEE. The CDR3 has 13 amino acids, counting the end cysteine and phenylalanine. Only the CDR3 DNA stays, 39 bases, in frame from base 1. V is cut by 1 base and J by 9 bases, and the space between the germline ends is 11 bases. On this clone itself: Its binding antigen is unknown. No much larger clonotype is one base removed from it; base qualities were not supplied.

Sequenced material: peripheral blood. The sequence derives from a man between 45 and 60 years old with active or convalescent COVID-19. The chain is made from TRBV5-4 and TRBJ2-1; tentative D gene TRBD2, with 6 bases matching. At the DNA level, the sequence is TGTGCCAGCAGCTTGCCCCCCGGGAGTGAGCAGTTCTTC. Its translation is CASSLPPGSEQFF.